The 16 T cell receptor beta chains in this list originate from one sample, sequenced in a study of blood T cell repertoires in COVID-19. Method: immunoSEQ multiplex PCR; TCRdb's copy keeps in-frame clones and lacks some. Here the sample spans more than 85,000 clones, over 70% being singletons. Specimen: peripheral blood. Every receptor here comes from an older man with active or convalescent COVID-19.

The chain combines TRBV7-2 with TRBJ1-2; TRBD1 agrees at 8 bases. CDR1 and CDR2 from the germline V gene are SGHTA and FQGNSA. The CDR3 extends over 14 amino acids. V shed 5 bases, J shed 4 bases, and the junction held 6 bases outside the gene matches. The CDR3: CASSQLTGGYGYTF. The CDR3 DNA follows: TGTGCCAGCAGCCAGTTAACAGGGGGCTATGGCTACACCTTC.

The chain couples TRBV28 to TRBJ2-1, with a weak D call TRBD1 (6 bases). Trimming cost V 2 bases and J 6 bases, with 11 bases left between them. CDR3 length: 14 amino acids. Germline loops: CDR1 MDHEN, CDR2 SYDVKM. The CDR3 loop is CASSLGGQINEQFF. In nucleotides, the CDR3 is TGTGCCAGCAGTTTAGGTGGACAGATCAATGAGCAGTTCTTC.

The chain combines TRBV30 with TRBJ1-1; TRBD1 matches 8 bases. The CDR3 has 13 amino acids. The J segment lost 5 bases and the V segment lost 2 bases, leaving 4 bases of the junction unmatched. In germline, CDR1 is GTSNPN, CDR2 SVGIG (reference sequence). This CDR3 is CAWSSDRGTEAFF. The CDR3 DNA sequence: TGTGCCTGGAGTTCAGACAGGGGTACTGAAGCTTTCTTT. Based on the CDR3 plus reference TRBV30 and TRBJ1-1, the full variable domain is SQTIHQWPATLVQPVGSPLSLECTVEGTSNPNLYWYRQAAGRGLQLLFYSVGIGQISSEVPQNLSASRPQDRQFILSSKKLLLSDSGFYLCAWSSDRGTEAFFGQGTRLTVV.

J is TRBJ1-2 and V is TRBV29-1, with 11 bases lining up with TRBD1. The germline V gene has CDR1 SQVTM and CDR2 ANQGSEA. Trimming removed 6 bases from V and 4 bases from J; junction bases left unmatched: 10. This CDR3 has 15 amino acids. The CDR3 sequence: CSVAGQGAAIYGYTF. The DNA for the CDR3 is TGCAGCGTGGCAGGACAGGGGGCGGCTATCTATGGCTACACCTTC. Drawing the rest from reference TRBV29-1 and TRBJ1-2, the complete variable domain is SAVISQKPSRDICQRGTSLTIQCQVDSQVTMMFWYRQQPGQSLTLIATANQGSEATYESGFVIDKFPISRPNLTFSTLTVSNMSPEDSSIYLCSVAGQGAAIYGYTFGSGTRLTVV.

This clone was observed a handful of times. The chain combines TRBV6-5 with TRBJ1-5; 9 bases align to TRBD1. The junction had 10 bases not matched to a gene; V was cut back by 7 bases and J by 9 bases. The CDR3 has 14 amino acids. Germline V gene lookup returns CDR1 MNHEY and CDR2 SVGAGI. CDR3 in amino acids: CASTQTGGYGPQHF. CDR3 coding DNA: TGTGCCAGCACCCAAACAGGGGGCTATGGGCCCCAGCATTTT.

CDR3 in amino acids: CASSQSRGPLAGVSGTQYF. For the CDR3, the DNA is TGCGCCAGCAGTCAATCTCGGGGCCCACTAGCGGGGGTGTCCGGGACCCAGTACTTC. The J gene is TRBJ2-5, the V gene TRBV23-1; 11 bases match TRBD2. TRBV23-1 is labeled an ORF, and its function is uncertain. CDR3 size: 19 residues. J lost 7 bases, V lost 0 bases, and 16 bases had no gene match.

The CDR3 here is CASSPRLVRHTQYF. The CDR3, as DNA: TGTGCCAGCAGCCCCCGACTAGTACGCCATACGCAGTATTTT. V and J are TRBV11-1 and TRBJ2-3; weak D call: TRBD2 (6 bases). CDR1 is SGHAT, CDR2 FQDESV, per germline (reference sequence). This CDR3 region has 14 residues. The ends were cut back, 5 bases at V and 7 bases at J, with 16 bases in the middle.

This CDR3 reads CASSLAPWTVSSYNSPLHF. CDR3 bases: TGTGCCAGCAGTTTGGCCCCCTGGACAGTGAGCTCCTATAATTCACCCCTCCACTTT. This rearrangement joins TRBV28 to TRBJ1-6, with a weak D call TRBD1 (6 bases). Trimming pared 3 bases from V and 0 bases from J, leaving 18 bases between. Germline lookup yields CDR1 MDHEN and CDR2 SYDVKM. This CDR3 is built from 19 residues.

This chain links TRBV19 with TRBJ2-3; TRBD2 matches at 7 bases. V shed 2 bases, J shed 1 base, and the junction held 6 bases outside the gene matches. The CDR3 spans 16 residues. Germline-derived CDR1 and CDR2 are LNHDA and SQIVND (reference sequence). The CDR3 loop reads CASSIIGLAGTDTQYF. The CDR3 DNA sequence: TGTGCCAGTAGTATAATCGGCCTAGCGGGCACAGATACGCAGTATTTT.

The V call is TRBV5-1, the J call TRBJ2-7; 7 positions agree with TRBD2. This CDR3 region has 14 residues. Germline CDR1 is SGHRS and CDR2 is YFSETQ. V dropped 3 bases and J dropped 2; count of bases not matched to a gene: 5. CDR3 sequence (DNA): TGCGCCAGCAGCTGGCGTGGGAGGGCCTACGAGCAGTACTTC. The encoded protein is CASSWRGRAYEQYF. Combining the CDR3 with reference TRBV5-1 and TRBJ2-7 gives the whole variable domain KAGVTQTPRYLIKTRGQQVTLSCSPISGHRSVSWYQQTPGQGLQFLFEYFSETQRNKGNFPGRFSGRQFSNSRSEMNVSTLELGDSALYLCASSWRGRAYEQYFGPGTRLTVT.

The V and J genes are TRBV19 and TRBJ1-5; 7 bases fit TRBD1. CDR1 is LNHDA, CDR2 SQIVND, per germline (reference sequence). CDR3 length: 13 residues. The trim removed 4 bases at V and 5 bases at J, leaving 2 bases unmatched. CDR3 nucleotides: TGTGCCAGTAGTAAAGGGGGCCATCAGCCCCAGCATTTT. It yields the protein CASSKGGHQPQHF. The complete variable domain, with remaining parts taken from reference TRBV19 and TRBJ1-5, reads DGGITQSPKYLFRKEGQNVTLSCEQNLNHDAMYWYRQDPGQGLRLIYYSQIVNDFQKGDIAEGYSVSREKKESFPLTVTSAQKNPTAFYLCASSKGGHQPQHFGDGTRLSIL.

This sequence joins TRBV28 and TRBJ2-1, with 9 positions matching TRBD2. Germline loops: CDR1 MDHEN, CDR2 SYDVKM. The trim removed 6 bases at V and 4 bases at J, leaving 10 bases unmatched. CDR3 size: 16 residues. The CDR3 reads CASSTPRLAGYNEQFF. The CDR3 DNA sequence: TGTGCCAGCAGCACCCCAAGGCTAGCGGGGTACAATGAGCAGTTCTTC.

The rearrangement joins TRBV3-1 (or the pseudogene TRBV3-2) to TRBJ2-7; D is uncertain. Looked up from germline, CDR1 is LGHDT and CDR2 is YNNKEL (reference sequence). Trimming left V 4 bases short and J 1 base short, with 11 bases between. The CDR3 runs 14 residues. CDR3 amino acids: CASSLNSLSYEQYF. Written as DNA, the CDR3 is TGTGCCAGCAGCCTTAATTCCCTATCCTACGAGCAGTACTTC.

The V gene is TRBV14, the J gene TRBJ1-6; the D is unclear. CDR3 length equals 14 residues. Germline lookup yields CDR1 SGHDN and CDR2 FVKESK. V shed 3 bases and J shed 7 bases, with 10 bases lying between them. CDR3 region: CASSHPTQNSPLHF. CDR3 DNA: TGTGCCAGCAGCCACCCCACACAGAATTCACCCCTCCACTTT.

The chain employs TRBV27 and TRBJ1-4; TRBD1 agrees at 8 bases. The trim removed 6 bases at V and 4 bases at J, leaving 7 bases unmatched. This CDR3 is built from 15 residues. Per germline, CDR1 MNHEY and CDR2 SMNVEV (reference sequence). In DNA form, the CDR3 reads TGTGCCAGCAGAGACACAGGGGGAAATAATGAAAAACTGTTTTTT. Amino acids: CASRDTGGNNEKLFF.

The table lists this clone with a count of one. The chain links TRBV5-6 to TRBJ2-7; 11 bases agree with TRBD2. Germline loops: CDR1 SGHDT, CDR2 YYEEEE. This CDR3 spans 16 amino acids. The ends lost 4 bases at V and 1 base at J; junction bases unmatched: 7. DNA for the CDR3: TGTGCCAGCAGCCGTAGACTAGCGGGGTCATCCTACGAGCAGTACTTC. It translates to CASSRRLAGSSYEQYF. Full variable domain (outside the CDR3, taken from reference TRBV5-6 and TRBJ2-7): DAGVTQSPTHLIKTRGQQVTLRCSPKSGHDTVSWYQQALGQGPQFIFQYYEEEERQRGNFPDRFSGHQFPNYSSELNVNALLLGDSALYLCASSRRLAGSSYEQYFGPGTRLTVT.